This TCR beta chain was observed in a study of T cells after yellow fever vaccination. Germline trimming cut 4 bases from V and 7 bases from J; bases unmatched to any gene: 7. This CDR3 is built from 15 residues. Germline values: CDR1 LNHNV, CDR2 YYDKDF (reference sequence). Via MiXCR, TCRdb re-called the 5' RACE reads, giving one row per CDR3 protein. Of just under 600,000 distinct CDR3 sequences listed, about 13% are singletons. The rearrangement links TRBV15 to TRBJ2-1; the match to TRBD2 covers 10 bases. This TCR came from a man aged 30 to 45 who received the YFV17D yellow fever vaccine. Sample: PBMCs, taken on the day of the yellow fever booster vaccination. The CDR3: CATSTVLAGLNEQFF. The CDR3, as DNA: TGTGCCACCAGCACAGTACTAGCGGGATTGAATGAGCAGTTCTTC.